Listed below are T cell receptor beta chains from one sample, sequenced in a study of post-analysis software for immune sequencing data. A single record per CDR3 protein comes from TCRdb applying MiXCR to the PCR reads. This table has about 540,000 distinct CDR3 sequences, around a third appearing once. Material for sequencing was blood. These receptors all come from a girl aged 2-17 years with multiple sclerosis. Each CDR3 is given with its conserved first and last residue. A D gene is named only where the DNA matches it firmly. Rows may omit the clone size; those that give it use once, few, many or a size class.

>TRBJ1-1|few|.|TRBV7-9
TGTGCCAGCAGCTTAATAGTCTCGGAACAGCCGAACACTGAAGCTTTCTTT
CASSLIVSEQPNTEAFF
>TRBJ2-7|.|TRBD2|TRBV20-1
TGCAGTGCTCGCTTAGCGGGGGCGATCACCCTAGGCGAGCAGTACTTC
CSARLAGAITLGEQYF
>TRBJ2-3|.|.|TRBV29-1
TGCAGCGTTTTGGGGACCACAGGGAGAGATACGCAGTATTTT
CSVLGTTGRDTQYF
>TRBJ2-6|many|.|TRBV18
TGTGCCAGCTCACCACCGGGATCTGGGGCCAACGTCCTGACTTTC
CASSPPGSGANVLTF
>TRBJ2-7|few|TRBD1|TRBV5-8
TGTGCCAGCAGCCTTGTTTCGGGGACAGCCTGCGAGCAGTACTTC
CASSLVSGTACEQYF
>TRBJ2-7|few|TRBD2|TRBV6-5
TGTGCCAGCAGAAAGTCGGGAGGCTCCTACGAGCAGTACTTC
CASRKSGGSYEQYF
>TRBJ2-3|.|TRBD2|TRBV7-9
TGTGCCAGCAGCTTAGCAACCCCAAGACTAGCGGGAAGCACAGATACGCAGTATTTT
CASSLATPRLAGSTDTQYF
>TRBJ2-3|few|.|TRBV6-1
TGTGCCAGCAGGGTGGGACTTTTAGATACGCAGTATTTT
CASRVGLLDTQYF
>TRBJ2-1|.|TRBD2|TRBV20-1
TGCAGTACAAGACTAGCGGGGGGGCTGGATGAGCAGTTCTTC
CSTRLAGGLDEQFF
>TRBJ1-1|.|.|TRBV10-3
TGTGCCATAAGAGGGGACACTCTCAACACTGAAGCTTTCTTT
CAIRGDTLNTEAFF
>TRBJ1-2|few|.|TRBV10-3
TGTGCCATCAGTGTACAGAAAAACTATGGCTACACCTTC
CAISVQKNYGYTF
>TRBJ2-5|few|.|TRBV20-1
TGCAGTGCTAGAGACCGAATAGAACGGGAGACCCAGTACTTC
CSARDRIERETQYF
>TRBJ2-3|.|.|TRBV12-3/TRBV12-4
TGTGCCAGCAGTTTAGTCGGCGGAACGGAACGGGGGAAAACAGATACGCAGTATTTT
CASSLVGGTERGKTDTQYF
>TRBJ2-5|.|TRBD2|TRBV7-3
TGTGCCAGCAGCTTAACTGTTTCGAGCGGGGGCTACCAAGAGACCCAGTACTTC
CASSLTVSSGGYQETQYF
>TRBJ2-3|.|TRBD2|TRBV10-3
TGTGCCATCAGTGTAGGGAGCGGGGGGGCGTCAGATACGCCGTATTTT
CAISVGSGGASDTPYF
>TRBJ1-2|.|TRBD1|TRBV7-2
TGTGCCATCGTCCGGGACAGGGGATCCTATGGCTACACCTTC
CAIVRDRGSYGYTF
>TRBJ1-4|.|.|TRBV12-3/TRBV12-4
TGTGCCAGCAGTCGGGACTTGCAAAAACTGTTTTTT
CASSRDLQKLFF
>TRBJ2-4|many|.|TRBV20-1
TGCAGTGCTAGAGCCGGGACAGCCAAAAACATTCAGTACTTC
CSARAGTAKNIQYF
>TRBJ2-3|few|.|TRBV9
TGTGCCAGCAGCGTAGCCCCCAGAAGCACAGATACGCAGTATTTT
CASSVAPRSTDTQYF
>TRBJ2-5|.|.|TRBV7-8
TGTGCCAGCAGCTTTAATCAGGGGAGGATGGGAGAGACCCAGTACTTC
CASSFNQGRMGETQYF
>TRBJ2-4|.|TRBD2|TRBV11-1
TGTGCCAGCAGCTTAGGTGCGGGGGACATTCAGTACTTC
CASSLGAGDIQYF
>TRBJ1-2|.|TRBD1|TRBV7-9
TGTGCCAGCAGCCTAGGGGGCTCTCCGTATGGCTACACCTTC
CASSLGGSPYGYTF
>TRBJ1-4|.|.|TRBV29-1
TGCAGCGCGCGGCAGGGAGAAAAACTGTTTTTT
CSARQGEKLFF
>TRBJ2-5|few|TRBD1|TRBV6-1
TGTGCCAGCCAACCCTCCCCGGGACAGGGCACAGAGACCCAGTACTTC
CASQPSPGQGTETQYF
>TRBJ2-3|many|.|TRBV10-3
TGTGCCATCAGAAGCACAGATACGCAGTATTTT
CAIRSTDTQYF
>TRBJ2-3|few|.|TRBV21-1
TGTGCCAGCACCCTTAGCGGGGGCCACGGGGATACGCAGTATTTT
CASTLSGGHGDTQYF
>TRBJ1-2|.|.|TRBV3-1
TGTGCCAGCAGCGACGGACGTTTTGGCTACACCTTC
CASSDGRFGYTF
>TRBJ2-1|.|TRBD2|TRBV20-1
TGCAGTGCTAGGGGTGGACTAGCGGACAATGAGCAGTTCTTC
CSARGGLADNEQFF
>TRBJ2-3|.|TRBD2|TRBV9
TGTGCCAGCAGCGAGGTTCTGAGCGGGGTCACAGATACGCAGTATTTT
CASSEVLSGVTDTQYF
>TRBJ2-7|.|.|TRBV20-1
TGCAGTGCTAGAGAGAAAATGCGGAGAGACGAGCAGTACTTC
CSAREKMRRDEQYF
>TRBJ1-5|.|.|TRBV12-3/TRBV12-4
TGTGCCAGCAGTTTATCCTTGGCGGGTGCGCCGGATCAGCCCCAGCATTTT
CASSLSLAGAPDQPQHF
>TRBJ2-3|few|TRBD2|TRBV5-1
TGCGCCAGTAACGGGGGGTGGAGTGAAGATACGCAGTATTTT
CASNGGWSEDTQYF
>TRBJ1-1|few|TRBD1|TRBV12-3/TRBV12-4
TGTGCCAGCAGACAAGACAGGGGGAACACTGAAGCTTTCTTT
CASRQDRGNTEAFF
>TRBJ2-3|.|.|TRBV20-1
TGCAGTGCTAGTTCGTTTCGGGGAGATCTCACAGATACGCAGTATTTT
CSASSFRGDLTDTQYF
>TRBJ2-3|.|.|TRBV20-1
TGCAGTGCCAAAGACGCGACTTCTCCTCGAGATACGCAGTATTTT
CSAKDATSPRDTQYF
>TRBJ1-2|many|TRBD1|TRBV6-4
TGTGCCAGCAGTACAACAGGGGCTGCTAACTATGGCTACACCTTC
CASSTTGAANYGYTF
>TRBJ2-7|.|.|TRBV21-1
TGTGCCAGCAGCAGCGAGAGGGCCGAGCAGTACTTC
CASSSERAEQYF
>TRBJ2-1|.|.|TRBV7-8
TGTGCCAGCAGGTTACTAGGAGCCGTTGAGCAGTTCTTC
CASRLLGAVEQFF
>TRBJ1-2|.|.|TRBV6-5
TGTGCCAGCAGTTACGTGGCCGGTAATAATGGCTACACCTTC
CASSYVAGNNGYTF
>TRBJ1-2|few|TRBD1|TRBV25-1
TGTGCCAGCAGTGCCCCGGACAGGCTAACTTATGGCTACACCTTC
CASSAPDRLTYGYTF
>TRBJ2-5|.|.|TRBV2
TGTGCCAGCTTTTTAGAGACCCAGTACTTC
CASFLETQYF
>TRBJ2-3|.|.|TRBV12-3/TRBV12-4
TGTGCCAGCAGTCCCCGTTCCTGGGATACGCAGTATTTT
CASSPRSWDTQYF
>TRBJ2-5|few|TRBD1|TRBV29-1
TGCAGCGTTGAGCCCCGGACAGGGCTACCCGAGACCCAGTACTTC
CSVEPRTGLPETQYF
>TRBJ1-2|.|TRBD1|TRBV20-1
TGCAGTGCTAGTGACAGGGTAGTAAGTGGCTACACCTTC
CSASDRVVSGYTF